The rows below give T cell receptor beta chains drawn from one sample of a study of blood T cells in healthy people across ages. TCRdb re-called the 5' RACE reads through MiXCR, storing one row per CDR3 protein. The sample holds around 870,000 distinct CDR3 sequences; under 35% are singletons and the top ten take approximately 15%. Sequenced input: blood. These receptors came from a woman at least 80 years old in good health. Both conserved end residues are part of each CDR3. The order of the fields is J gene, V gene, clone size, CDR3 length, D gene, CDR3 protein, CDR3 DNA. The D gene is left open where the match is weak. A row's size may be missing; if present it is once, few, many or a size class.

j_call: TRBJ2-2
v_call: TRBV3-1
clone_size: .
cdr3_length: 15
d_call: .
cdr3_aa: CASHLGEINTGELFF
cdr3_nt: TGTGCCAGCCACTTGGGGGAGATAAACACCGGGGAGCTGTTTTTT

j_call: TRBJ2-7
v_call: TRBV5-1
clone_size: many
cdr3_length: 16
d_call: .
cdr3_aa: CASSLIPGPSSYEQYF
cdr3_nt: TGCGCCAGCAGCTTAATACCGGGCCCCAGCTCCTACGAGCAGTACTTC

j_call: TRBJ1-4
v_call: TRBV7-9
clone_size: few
cdr3_length: 14
d_call: .
cdr3_aa: CASTRVATNEKLFF
cdr3_nt: TGTGCCAGCACCCGGGTGGCAACTAATGAAAAACTGTTTTTT

j_call: TRBJ2-1
v_call: TRBV7-6
clone_size: .
cdr3_length: 16
d_call: TRBD1
cdr3_aa: CASTPGTGNSYNEQFF
cdr3_nt: TGTGCCAGCACCCCAGGGACAGGGAACTCCTACAATGAGCAGTTCTTC

j_call: TRBJ2-1
v_call: TRBV19
clone_size: few
cdr3_length: 15
d_call: .
cdr3_aa: CASSAVSGAYNEQFF
cdr3_nt: TGTGCCAGTAGCGCCGTTTCTGGTGCCTACAATGAGCAGTTCTTC

j_call: TRBJ1-1
v_call: TRBV28
clone_size: .
cdr3_length: 14
d_call: .
cdr3_aa: CASSPPEGGRKAFF
cdr3_nt: TGTGCCAGCAGTCCCCCAGAGGGAGGGAGAAAAGCTTTCTTT

j_call: TRBJ1-1
v_call: TRBV20-1
clone_size: few
cdr3_length: 14
d_call: TRBD1
cdr3_aa: CSASRTGYNTEAFF
cdr3_nt: TGCAGTGCTAGTAGGACAGGATACAACACTGAAGCTTTCTTT

j_call: TRBJ2-5
v_call: TRBV7-2
clone_size: .
cdr3_length: 18
d_call: .
cdr3_aa: CASSLATVRDTSQETQYF
cdr3_nt: TGTGCCAGCAGCTTAGCGACGGTGAGGGACACCTCTCAAGAGACCCAGTACTTC

j_call: TRBJ2-2
v_call: TRBV7-2
clone_size: .
cdr3_length: 13
d_call: .
cdr3_aa: CASSFRTPGELFF
cdr3_nt: TGTGCCAGCAGCTTTCGTACCCCCGGGGAGCTGTTTTTT

j_call: TRBJ2-3
v_call: TRBV2
clone_size: .
cdr3_length: 14
d_call: TRBD1
cdr3_aa: CAGNQQGNTDTQYF
cdr3_nt: TGTGCCGGCAACCAACAGGGGAACACGGATACGCAGTATTTT

j_call: TRBJ2-3
v_call: TRBV20-1
clone_size: many
cdr3_length: 13
d_call: TRBD1
cdr3_aa: CSALRGRTDTQYF
cdr3_nt: TGCAGTGCCCTCAGGGGGCGCACAGATACGCAGTATTTT

j_call: TRBJ2-7
v_call: TRBV4-3
clone_size: .
cdr3_length: 15
d_call: TRBD1
cdr3_aa: CASSQVSTGGVEQYF
cdr3_nt: TGCGCCAGCAGCCAAGTCTCCACAGGGGGTGTGGAGCAGTACTTC

j_call: TRBJ2-7
v_call: TRBV6-5
clone_size: many
cdr3_length: 17
d_call: .
cdr3_aa: CASSRLGQSFRAYEQYF
cdr3_nt: TGTGCCAGCAGCCGGCTTGGACAGTCATTCAGGGCCTACGAGCAGTACTTC

j_call: TRBJ2-7
v_call: TRBV10-2
clone_size: many
cdr3_length: 15
d_call: TRBD1
cdr3_aa: CASNPTGGFGYEQYF
cdr3_nt: TGCGCCAGCAACCCGACAGGGGGCTTTGGCTACGAGCAGTACTTC

j_call: TRBJ1-2
v_call: TRBV29-1
clone_size: many
cdr3_length: 15
d_call: TRBD1
cdr3_aa: CSGGRQGDRIYGYTF
cdr3_nt: TGCAGCGGAGGAAGACAGGGGGATCGGATTTATGGCTACACCTTC

j_call: TRBJ1-1
v_call: TRBV14
clone_size: .
cdr3_length: 13
d_call: .
cdr3_aa: CASSQEPNTEAFF
cdr3_nt: TGTGCCAGCAGCCAAGAGCCGAACACTGAAGCTTTCTTT

j_call: TRBJ2-7
v_call: TRBV7-3
clone_size: few
cdr3_length: 16
d_call: TRBD2
cdr3_aa: CASSLFPSGSPYEQYF
cdr3_nt: TGTGCCAGCAGCTTATTCCCTAGCGGGAGCCCCTACGAGCAGTACTTC

j_call: TRBJ2-3
v_call: TRBV7-3
clone_size: few
cdr3_length: 14
d_call: TRBD2
cdr3_aa: CASSPRGDEDTQYF
cdr3_nt: TGTGCCAGCAGCCCCCGGGGGGACGAAGATACGCAGTATTTT

j_call: TRBJ1-5
v_call: TRBV12-3/TRBV12-4
clone_size: many
cdr3_length: 14
d_call: .
cdr3_aa: CASSFSPFAEPQHF
cdr3_nt: TGTGCCAGCAGTTTTAGTCCCTTCGCGGAGCCCCAGCATTTT

j_call: TRBJ2-3
v_call: TRBV7-9
clone_size: many
cdr3_length: 14
d_call: .
cdr3_aa: CASSLGQGYDTQYF
cdr3_nt: TGTGCCAGCAGCTTAGGCCAGGGGTATGATACGCAGTATTTT

j_call: TRBJ1-6
v_call: TRBV28
clone_size: few
cdr3_length: 13
d_call: TRBD1
cdr3_aa: CASDQGAQSPLHF
cdr3_nt: TGTGCCAGCGATCAGGGGGCTCAATCACCCCTCCACTTT

j_call: TRBJ2-5
v_call: TRBV5-1
clone_size: .
cdr3_length: 13
d_call: .
cdr3_aa: CASSLDGKGTQYF
cdr3_nt: TGCGCCAGCAGCTTGGACGGAAAAGGGACCCAGTACTTC

j_call: TRBJ2-7
v_call: TRBV6-5
clone_size: many
cdr3_length: 15
d_call: .
cdr3_aa: CASCTDRGKGNEQYF
cdr3_nt: TGTGCCAGCTGCACAGATAGGGGGAAGGGAAACGAGCAGTACTTC

j_call: TRBJ2-5
v_call: TRBV6-2/TRBV6-3
clone_size: many
cdr3_length: 13
d_call: .
cdr3_aa: CASRTHHQETQYF
cdr3_nt: TGTGCCAGCAGGACACATCACCAAGAGACCCAGTACTTC

j_call: TRBJ2-1
v_call: TRBV5-5
clone_size: many
cdr3_length: 15
d_call: TRBD2
cdr3_aa: CASSFQGLARNEQFF
cdr3_nt: TGTGCCAGCAGTTTCCAGGGACTAGCTAGGAATGAGCAGTTCTTC

j_call: TRBJ2-7
v_call: TRBV6-2/TRBV6-3
clone_size: many
cdr3_length: 12
d_call: .
cdr3_aa: CASSTGFGEQYF
cdr3_nt: TGTGCCAGCAGTACAGGGTTCGGCGAGCAGTACTTC

j_call: TRBJ2-3
v_call: TRBV4-2
clone_size: many
cdr3_length: 14
d_call: .
cdr3_aa: CASSQGLQTDTQYF
cdr3_nt: TGTGCCAGCAGCCAAGGACTCCAAACGGATACGCAGTATTTT